The 20 T cell receptor beta chains below all came from one sample that was sequenced in a study of metastatic and nonmetastatic thyroid tumors. From the PCR reads, TCRdb re-called clones with MiXCR. This sample has around 35,000 clones, with over 15% found just once. Thyroid surgery took place with no prior treatment in any patient. The material sequenced was blood. The source of these receptors is a female donor with papillary thyroid cancer or a benign thyroid nodule (not recorded which). Some clones in this sample may be carry-over from other donors' samples.

This clone was counted ten times or more. Within the sample, other DNA sequences also encode this same CDR3. The chain combines TRBV20-1 with TRBJ1-5, with D possibly being TRBD1 (6 bases). In germline, CDR1 is DFQATT, CDR2 SNEGSKA (reference sequence). Trimming pared 6 bases from V and 6 bases from J, leaving 15 bases between. The CDR3 loop spans 13 amino acids. The CDR3 is CSAKAGAGQPQHF. CDR3 coding DNA: TGCAGTGCGAAGGCGGGGGCGGGTCAGCCCCAGCATTTT.

The chain recombines TRBV20-1 with TRBJ2-7; 15 bases are shared with TRBD2. The CDR3 is 14 residues long. Germline trimming cut 8 bases from V and 3 bases from J; bases unmatched to any gene: 5. Looked up from germline, CDR1 is DFQATT and CDR2 is SNEGSKA (reference sequence). The CDR3 protein is CSSGTSGGIYEQYF. CDR3 DNA: TGCAGTTCTGGGACTAGCGGGGGGATCTACGAGCAGTACTTC.

This clone was recorded at least ten times. The rearrangement uses TRBV3-1 and TRBJ1-1; 8 bases agree with TRBD1. The CDR3 runs to 13 residues. V was clipped by 4 bases and J by 3 bases; unmatched bases: 1. Germline V lookup: CDR1 LGHDT, CDR2 YNNKEL (reference sequence). The CDR3 DNA reads as TGTGCCAGCAGCCTGACAGGGGACACTGAAGCTTTCTTT. Translation gives CASSLTGDTEAFF.

In its sample, this clone was seen many times. J is TRBJ2-3 and V is TRBV28, with a tentative D call TRBD1 (5 bases). This CDR3 spans 15 amino acids. Germline-derived CDR1 and CDR2 are MDHEN and SYDVKM. Trimming shortened V by 5 bases and J by 0 bases, and 12 bases separated the two germline ends. CDR3: CASSPYRKSTDTQYF. The CDR3 DNA follows: TGTGCCAGCAGTCCATACAGGAAGAGCACAGATACGCAGTATTTT.

This clone was picked up many times. CDR3 bases: TGTGCCAGCACTTTAGACAGGGGCCTTCAGCCCCAGCATTTT. Translation: CASTLDRGLQPQHF. The V gene is TRBV6-1, the J gene TRBJ1-5; TRBD1 matches at 8 bases. Germline loops: CDR1 MNHNS, CDR2 SASEGT. This CDR3 has 14 amino acids. With 7 bases clipped from V and 6 bases from J, the junction kept 8 bases outside the gene matches.

The chain employs TRBV20-1 and TRBJ2-3; the D is unclear. This CDR3 contains 16 residues. V dropped 1 base and J dropped 0 bases, with 14 bases sitting between them. Germline V gene sequence: CDR1 DFQATT, CDR2 SNEGSKA (reference sequence). The CDR3 nucleotides read TGCAGTGCTAGAGGTAGGACGGAAGATAGCACAGATACGCAGTATTTT. Translation gives CSARGRTEDSTDTQYF.

This clone was counted only a few times. The chain couples TRBV28 to TRBJ2-2; D is perhaps TRBD1 (6 bases). Trimming removed 4 bases at V and 1 base at J, with 16 bases between. The length of the CDR3 is 17 residues. Germline CDR1 is MDHEN and CDR2 is SYDVKM. The CDR3 nucleotides read TGTGCCAGCAGTTACAGGGTTCTAAAATGGAACACCGGGGAGCTGTTTTTT. Protein product: CASSYRVLKWNTGELFF.

This clone was recorded many times. The chain carries TRBV20-1 and TRBJ2-1; 8 nucleotides agree with TRBD2. The CDR3 is 15 residues long. The V gene's germline CDR1 is DFQATT and CDR2 SNEGSKA (reference sequence). V was pared by 0 bases and J by 10 bases, with 11 bases of the junction left unmatched. CDR3 coding DNA: TGCAGTGCTAGAGACCGGAGCGGGAGTTTAAGCGAGCAGTTCTTC. The encoded protein is CSARDRSGSLSEQFF.

This clone was counted between two and nine times. The rearrangement joins TRBV28 to TRBJ2-7, with a weak D call TRBD2 (6 bases). Trimming pared 6 bases from V and 6 bases from J, leaving 18 bases between. Per germline, CDR1 MDHEN and CDR2 SYDVKM. The length of the CDR3 is 14 residues. The CDR3: CASRSPALASEQYV. The DNA for the CDR3 is TGTGCCAGCAGGTCCCCCGCGCTAGCGAGCGAGCAGTACGTC.

This clone was counted at least ten times. The chain links TRBV9 to TRBJ1-2; D uncertain. V was trimmed by 0 bases and J by 0 bases, leaving 9 bases between them. Germline CDR1 SGDLS, CDR2 YYNGEE. This CDR3 comprises 15 residues. DNA for the CDR3: TGTGCCAGCAGCGTAGGGGAGGGTACTAACTATGGCTACACCTTC. This encodes CASSVGEGTNYGYTF.

The sample holds many counts of this clone. The J gene is TRBJ2-5, the V gene TRBV5-1; D uncertain. Trimming stripped 3 bases from V and 5 bases from J, with 14 bases between. This CDR3 region has 14 residues. Germline lookup yields CDR1 SGHRS and CDR2 YFSETQ. DNA of the CDR3: TGCGCCAGCAGCTCATCTCTAGGGTTGGAGACCCAGTACTTC. Its translation: CASSSSLGLETQYF.

This clone was detected ten times or more. The chain uses TRBV5-6 and TRBJ1-2; D is ambiguous. V lost 0 bases to trimming and J lost 1 base, with 7 bases between them. The CDR3 extends over 14 amino acids. Germline V gives CDR1 SGHDT, CDR2 YYEEEE. The CDR3 nucleotides read TGTGCCAGCAGCTTGGCCCCGGATAACTATGGCTACACCTTC. Its translation: CASSLAPDNYGYTF.

This clone is medium-sized within its sample. The chain has TRBV11-2 and TRBJ2-7; the D is unclear. CDR3 size: 13 residues. V lost 3 bases, J lost 7 bases, and 13 bases lay in between. Germline V gives CDR1 SGHAT, CDR2 FQNNGV. The DNA of the CDR3 is TGTGCCAGCAGCTTGGGCCATCCCGGGGAGCAGTACTTC. Translating it yields CASSLGHPGEQYF.

This clone was counted at least ten times. The chain carries TRBV3-1 and TRBJ2-7; 7 nucleotides line up with TRBD2. Germline assignment: CDR1 LGHDT and CDR2 YNNKEL (reference sequence). V dropped 4 bases and J dropped 0; count of bases not matched to a gene: 3. The CDR3 runs to 14 residues. The DNA for the CDR3 is TGTGCCAGCAGCCTAGGGGACTACTCCTACGAGCAGTACTTC. The encoded protein is CASSLGDYSYEQYF.

The sample holds many counts of this clone. A much larger clone lies a single base off, so this may be a read error. The chain uses TRBV6-1 and TRBJ1-1; a possible D gene is TRBD1 (6 bases). Germline values: CDR1 MNHNS, CDR2 SASEGT. With 10 bases removed from V and 6 bases from J, the gap between germline ends came to 18 bases. The CDR3 consists of 13 residues. DNA of the CDR3: TGTGCCACCTATAACAGGGTGGGCGCTGAAGCTTTCTTT. Residues: CATYNRVGAEAFF.

This clone was recorded many times. The chain couples TRBV24-1 to TRBJ2-3, with 10 bases identical to TRBD2. This CDR3 has 15 residues. Germline V gene data show CDR1 as KGHDR and CDR2 as SFDVKD. With 4 bases clipped from V and 3 bases from J, the junction kept 3 bases outside the gene matches. The chain's CDR3 is CATSEASGRTDTQYF. The CDR3 region has the DNA TGTGCCACCAGTGAGGCTAGCGGGAGAACAGATACGCAGTATTTT.

There are many counts of this clone. V usage is TRBV6-2 or TRBV6-3 and J usage is TRBJ2-1, with 7 bases aligning to TRBD2. V trimming: 2 bases; J trimming: 4 bases; junction bases outside the gene matches: 8. The germline V gene has CDR1 MNHEY and CDR2 SVGEGT. The CDR3 loop spans 16 amino acids. The CDR3 DNA is TGTGCCAGCAGTTACGCGACTGGGAGGGTTTACAATGAGCAGTTCTTC. Protein sequence: CASSYATGRVYNEQFF.

At least ten counts were recorded for this clone. The CDR3 coding sequence is TGTGCCATCAGTGGAGGGGGGCTTAACAGGAGCCAAGATGGCTACACCTTC. Residues: CAISGGGLNRSQDGYTF. The chain couples TRBV10-3 to TRBJ1-2; a weak D match, TRBD1 (6 bases). V was cut by 4 bases and J by 6 bases, with 24 bases left in between. The CDR3 runs to 17 residues. Germline assignment: CDR1 ENHRY and CDR2 SYGVKD.

This clone has ten or more counts. The rearrangement joins TRBV11-2 to TRBJ1-6, with a tentative D call TRBD1 (5 bases). The CDR3 is 11 residues long. V was shortened by 8 bases and J by 14 bases, with 13 bases between the two germline ends. CDR1 is SGHAT and CDR2 is FQNNGV in the germline V gene. CDR3 in amino acids: CASGTGGTLHF. CDR3 nucleotides: TGTGCCAGCGGAACCGGGGGGACCCTCCACTTT.

Many counts were recorded for this clone. The chain joins TRBV28 to TRBJ1-6, with D tentatively TRBD1 (6 bases). The V end was cut by 8 bases, the J end by 6 bases, with 17 bases between. This CDR3 contains 15 residues. In germline, CDR1 is MDHEN, CDR2 SYDVKM. CDR3 residues: CASVGGGIGNSPLHF. The CDR3 DNA is TGTGCCAGCGTGGGGGGGGGCATTGGTAATTCACCCCTCCACTTT.